The text below deals with one T cell receptor (beta chain). This record belongs to a study of CD4 and CD8 cells across lung adenocarcinoma regions. The germline CDR1 and CDR2 sequences are SGHTA and FQGNSA. The CDR3 spans 17 residues. Using its own MiXCR run on the PCR reads, TCRdb lists one record per CDR3 protein. The profile shows some 23,000 distinct CDR3 sequences, roughly half of them singletons. This chain connects TRBV7-2 to TRBJ2-4, with a tentative D call TRBD2 (7 bases). Gene TRBJ2-5 matches the end of the DNA better, so the J call may be wrong. The specimen sequenced was CD8+ T cells from the center of a lung tumor. The sequence was obtained from a male donor with lung adenocarcinoma. The CD4 and CD8 labels of this study may be unreliable. The CDR3 sequence: CASSLGKGGRDQETQYF. CDR3 nucleotides: TGTGCCAGCAGCTTGGGCAAGGGGGGGCGAGACCAAGAGACCCAGTACTTC.